The T cell receptor beta chain described here comes from a study of T-cell memory formation after mild COVID-19. As for the study in general: TCR clusters were mostly donor specific.

TCRdb used MiXCR to reprocess the 5' RACE reads, holding one entry per CDR3 protein. This repertoire shows about 340,000 distinct CDR3 sequences, 14% found once; its top ten account for around 21%. This clonotype has ten or more counts. Antigen specificity is unknown. Germline V CDR1 and CDR2: SQVTM, ANQGSEA. The germline V and J ends were trimmed by 6 bases and 8 bases, with 16 bases remaining between them. The CDR3 loop spans 12 amino acids. Study observations and caveats: Nothing confirmed that second-wave clones peaking on day 37 were specific for SARS-CoV-2. The study found contracting CD4+ clones mainly in CM and EM and contracting CD8+ clones in EMRA. A subset of responding clones appeared in pre-infection memory, suggesting cross-reactive memory joined.

The rearrangement uses TRBV29-1 and TRBJ1-2; D is uncertain. Source material: PBMCs or a T cell subset sorted from them (not recorded which). The receptor comes from a man in his late teens or twenties who had mild COVID-19 (a few samples of this study predate the infection). Cell type and time point are not known. The CDR3 protein is CSVRAGSRGYTF. The CDR3 DNA sequence: TGCAGCGTCCGCGCTGGTTCACGGGGCTACACCTTC.